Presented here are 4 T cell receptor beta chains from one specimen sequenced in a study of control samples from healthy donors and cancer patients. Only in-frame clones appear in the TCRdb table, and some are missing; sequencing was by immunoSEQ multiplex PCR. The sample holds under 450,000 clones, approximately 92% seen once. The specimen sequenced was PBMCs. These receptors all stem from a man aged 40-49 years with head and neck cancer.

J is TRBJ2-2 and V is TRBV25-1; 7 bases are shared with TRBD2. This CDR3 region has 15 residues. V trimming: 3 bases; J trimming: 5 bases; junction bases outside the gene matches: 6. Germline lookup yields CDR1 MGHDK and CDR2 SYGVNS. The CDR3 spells CASSERTRGTGELFF. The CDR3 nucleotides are TGTGCCAGCAGTGAGCGGACGCGGGGGACCGGGGAGCTGTTTTTT.

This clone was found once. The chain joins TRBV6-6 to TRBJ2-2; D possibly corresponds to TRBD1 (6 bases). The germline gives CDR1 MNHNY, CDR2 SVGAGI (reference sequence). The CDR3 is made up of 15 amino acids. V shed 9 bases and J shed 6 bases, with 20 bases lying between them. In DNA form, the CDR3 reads TGTGCCAGTCAGGGGCAGGGGATTTCGGCCGGGGAGCTGTTTTTT. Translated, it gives CASQGQGISAGELFF.

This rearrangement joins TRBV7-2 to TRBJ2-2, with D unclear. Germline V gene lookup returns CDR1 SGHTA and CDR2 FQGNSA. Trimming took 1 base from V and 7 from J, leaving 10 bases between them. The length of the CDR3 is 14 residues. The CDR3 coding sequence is TGTGCCAGCAGCTTAGTCTCCAGCGTCGGGGAGCTGTTTTTT. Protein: CASSLVSSVGELFF.

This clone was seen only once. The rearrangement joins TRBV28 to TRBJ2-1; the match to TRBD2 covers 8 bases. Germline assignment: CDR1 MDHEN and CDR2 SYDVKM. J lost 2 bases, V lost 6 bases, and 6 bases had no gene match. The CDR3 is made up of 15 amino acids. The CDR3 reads CASSPGGPPYNEQFF. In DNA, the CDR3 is TGTGCCAGCAGCCCGGGGGGGCCCCCCTACAATGAGCAGTTCTTC. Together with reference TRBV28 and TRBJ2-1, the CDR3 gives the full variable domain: DVKVTQSSRYLVKRTGEKVFLECVQDMDHENMFWYRQDPGLGLRLIYFSYDVKMKEKGDIPEGYSVSREKKERFSLILESASTNQTSMYLCASSPGGPPYNEQFFGPGTRLTVL.